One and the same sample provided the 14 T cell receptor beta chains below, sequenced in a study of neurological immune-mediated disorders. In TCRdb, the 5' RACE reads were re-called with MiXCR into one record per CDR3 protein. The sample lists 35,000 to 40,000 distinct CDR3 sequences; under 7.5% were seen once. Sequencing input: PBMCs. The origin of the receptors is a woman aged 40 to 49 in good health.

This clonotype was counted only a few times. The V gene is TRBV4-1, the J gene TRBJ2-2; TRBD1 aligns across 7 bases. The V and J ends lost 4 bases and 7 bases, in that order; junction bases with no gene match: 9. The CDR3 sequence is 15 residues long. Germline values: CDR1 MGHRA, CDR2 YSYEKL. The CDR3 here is CASSRATGSNGELFF. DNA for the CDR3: TGCGCCAGCAGCCGGGCGACAGGGTCGAACGGGGAGCTGTTTTTT.

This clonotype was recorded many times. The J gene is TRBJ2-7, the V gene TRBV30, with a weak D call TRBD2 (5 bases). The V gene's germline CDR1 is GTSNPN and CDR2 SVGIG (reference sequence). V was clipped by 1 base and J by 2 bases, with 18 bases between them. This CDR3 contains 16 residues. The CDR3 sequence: CAWSGEAASFPYEQYF. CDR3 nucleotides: TGTGCCTGGAGTGGTGAAGCGGCGAGTTTCCCCTACGAGCAGTACTTC.

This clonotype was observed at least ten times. The CDR3 reads CASSLIQGGNTEAFF. CDR3 sequence (DNA): TGCGCCAGCAGCTTGATCCAGGGGGGGAACACTGAAGCTTTCTTT. The rearrangement uses TRBV5-1 and TRBJ1-1, with 7 bases identical to TRBD1. Trimming took 1 base from V and 1 from J; bases not matched to a gene: 4. This CDR3 has 15 amino acids. Germline assignment: CDR1 SGHRS and CDR2 YFSETQ.

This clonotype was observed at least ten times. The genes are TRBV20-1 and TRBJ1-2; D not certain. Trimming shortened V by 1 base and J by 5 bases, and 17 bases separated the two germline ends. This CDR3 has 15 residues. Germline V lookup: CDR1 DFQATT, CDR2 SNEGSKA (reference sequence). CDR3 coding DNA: TGCAGTGCTAGAGGTTCCGGGGATTCTGGGTATGGCTACACCTTC. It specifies CSARGSGDSGYGYTF.

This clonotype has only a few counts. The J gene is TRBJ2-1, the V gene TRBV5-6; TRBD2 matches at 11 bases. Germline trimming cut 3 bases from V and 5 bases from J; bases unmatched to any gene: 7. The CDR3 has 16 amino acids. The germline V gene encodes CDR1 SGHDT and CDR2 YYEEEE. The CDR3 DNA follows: TGTGCCAGCAGCTCCCCCGGGACTAGCGGCCACAATGAGCAGTTCTTC. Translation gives CASSSPGTSGHNEQFF.

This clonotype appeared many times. CDR3 bases: TGTGCCAGCAGCGCTACGACTAGGGGATACAATGAGCAGTTCTTC. Protein: CASSATTRGYNEQFF. This chain connects TRBV9 to TRBJ2-1, with a tentative D call TRBD2 (6 bases). V lost 3 bases to trimming and J lost 4 bases, with 14 bases between them. Germline lookup yields CDR1 SGDLS and CDR2 YYNGEE. The CDR3 totals 15 residues.

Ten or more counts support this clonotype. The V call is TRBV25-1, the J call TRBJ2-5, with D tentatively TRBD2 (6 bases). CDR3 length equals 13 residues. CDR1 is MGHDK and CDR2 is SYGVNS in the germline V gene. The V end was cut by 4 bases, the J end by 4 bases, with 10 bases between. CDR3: CASSVGGRETQYF. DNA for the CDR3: TGTGCCAGCAGTGTGGGGGGTAGAGAGACCCAGTACTTC.

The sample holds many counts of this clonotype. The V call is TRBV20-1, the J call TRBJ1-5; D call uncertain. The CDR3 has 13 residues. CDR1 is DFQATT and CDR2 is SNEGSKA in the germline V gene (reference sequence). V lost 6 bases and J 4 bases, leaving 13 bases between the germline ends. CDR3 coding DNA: TGCAGTGCCTCGGACGGTGGGAATCAGCCCCAGCATTTT. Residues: CSASDGGNQPQHF.

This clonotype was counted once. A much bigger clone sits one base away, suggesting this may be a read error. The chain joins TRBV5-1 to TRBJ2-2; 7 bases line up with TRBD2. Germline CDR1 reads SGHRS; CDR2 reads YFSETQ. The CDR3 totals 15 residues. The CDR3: CASSFSGPNTRELFF. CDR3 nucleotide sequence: TGCGCCAGCAGCTTTAGCGGGCCGAACACCAGGGAGCTGTTTTTT.

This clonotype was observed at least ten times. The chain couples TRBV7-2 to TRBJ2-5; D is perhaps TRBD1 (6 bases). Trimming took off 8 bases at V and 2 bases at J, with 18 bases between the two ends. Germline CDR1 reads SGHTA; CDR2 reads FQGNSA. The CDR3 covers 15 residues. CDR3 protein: CASDPGTQRQETQYF. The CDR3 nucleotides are TGTGCCAGCGACCCAGGGACACAGCGGCAAGAGACCCAGTACTTC. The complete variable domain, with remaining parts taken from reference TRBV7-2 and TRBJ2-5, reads GAGVSQSPSNKVTEKGKDVELRCDPISGHTALYWYRQSLGQGLEFLIYFQGNSAPDKSGLPSDRFSAERTGGSVSTLTIQRTQQEDSAVYLCASDPGTQRQETQYFGPGTRLLVL.

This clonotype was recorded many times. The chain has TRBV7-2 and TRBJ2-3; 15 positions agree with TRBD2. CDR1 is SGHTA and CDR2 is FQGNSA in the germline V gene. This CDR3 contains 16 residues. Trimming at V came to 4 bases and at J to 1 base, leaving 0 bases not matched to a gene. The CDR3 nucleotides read TGTGCCAGCAGCTGGACTAGCGGGGGGGGCACAGATACGCAGTATTTT. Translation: CASSWTSGGGTDTQYF.

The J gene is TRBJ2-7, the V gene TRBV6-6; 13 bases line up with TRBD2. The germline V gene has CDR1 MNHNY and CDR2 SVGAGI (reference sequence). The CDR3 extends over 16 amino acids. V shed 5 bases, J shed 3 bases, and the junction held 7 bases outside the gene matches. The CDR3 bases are TGTGCCAGCAGTCCGTCCGGGACTAGCGGGATCTACGAGCAGTACTTC. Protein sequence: CASSPSGTSGIYEQYF.

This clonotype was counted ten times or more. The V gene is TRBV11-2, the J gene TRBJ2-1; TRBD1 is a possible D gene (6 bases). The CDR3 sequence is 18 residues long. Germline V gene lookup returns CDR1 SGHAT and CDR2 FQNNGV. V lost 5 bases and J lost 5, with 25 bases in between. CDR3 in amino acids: CASSASPAGTTANNEQFF. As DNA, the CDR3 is TGTGCCAGCAGCGCCTCCCCCGCCGGGACAACAGCCAACAATGAGCAGTTCTTC.

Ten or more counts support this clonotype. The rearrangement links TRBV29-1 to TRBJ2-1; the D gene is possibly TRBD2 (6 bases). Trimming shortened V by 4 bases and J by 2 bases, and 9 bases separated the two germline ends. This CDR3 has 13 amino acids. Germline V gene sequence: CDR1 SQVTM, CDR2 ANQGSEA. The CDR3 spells CSVVGGTYNEQFF. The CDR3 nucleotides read TGCAGCGTTGTCGGAGGGACCTACAATGAGCAGTTCTTC.